A single sample gave rise to the 17 T cell receptor beta chains below, sequenced in a study of blood T cell repertoires in COVID-19. Some clones are missing from TCRdb's copy, which holds only in-frame ones; the method was immunoSEQ multiplex PCR. The sample holds 200,000 to 300,000 clones, over 80% seen once. Sequencing input: PBMCs or T cells enriched from blood (not recorded which). The receptors here all came from a man in his fifties who had been exposed to COVID-19.

The chain is built from TRBV18 and TRBJ1-4, with D tentatively TRBD1 (6 bases). V lost 5 bases to trimming and J lost 0 bases, with 13 bases between them. Germline V gives CDR1 KGHSH, CDR2 LQKENI. The CDR3 is 16 residues long. The CDR3 DNA follows: TGTGCCAGCTCATATAAAACAGGGTCAACTAATGAAAAACTGTTTTTT. This encodes CASSYKTGSTNEKLFF.

This chain links TRBV27 with TRBJ1-6; D may be TRBD1 (5 bases). Germline values: CDR1 MNHEY, CDR2 SMNVEV (reference sequence). CDR3 length: 15 residues. V was trimmed by 6 bases and J by 7 bases, leaving 16 bases between them. The DNA for the CDR3 is TGTGCCAGCAGGACTCCAGGGAGGTCGAATTCACCCCTCCACTTT. Its translation is CASRTPGRSNSPLHF.

The gene calls are TRBV7-9 and TRBJ2-3; D is possibly TRBD2 (5 bases). Trimming took 4 bases from V and 2 from J, leaving 10 bases between them. CDR3 length equals 14 residues. Germline V gene lookup returns CDR1 SEHNR and CDR2 FQNEAQ (reference sequence). The CDR3 DNA follows: TGTGCCAGCAGCTGTGAGCGGAACACAGATACGCAGTATTTT. It is translated as CASSCERNTDTQYF.

The chain couples TRBV11-2 to TRBJ1-6; possibly TRBD1 for D (6 bases). The germline V and J ends were trimmed by 6 bases and 7 bases, with 16 bases remaining between them. The CDR3 extends over 15 amino acids. From germline, CDR1 is SGHAT and CDR2 FQNNGV. CDR3 bases: TGTGCCAGCAGATCTCCGGGACAAAAAAATTCACCCCTCCACTTT. Translating it yields CASRSPGQKNSPLHF.

This clone was found once. The chain is built from TRBV18 and TRBJ1-6; a possible D gene is TRBD1 (6 bases). The CDR3 is 14 residues long. The germline gives CDR1 KGHSH, CDR2 LQKENI. Trimming cost V 6 bases and J 5 bases, with 11 bases left between them. CDR3 region: CASSPPGDNSPLHF. The CDR3, as DNA: TGTGCCAGCTCCCCTCCAGGGGATAATTCACCCCTCCACTTT.

This clone was recorded only once. This chain joins TRBV6-5 and TRBJ1-5; 7 positions agree with TRBD1. Germline CDR1 is MNHEY and CDR2 is SVGAGI. The CDR3 length is 15 residues. The V gene end was trimmed by 6 bases and the J gene end by 6 bases; junction bases not matched to a gene: 11. CDR3 DNA sequence: TGTGCCAGCAGGCAACTGACAGGGTCCAGTCAGCCCCAGCATTTT. Its protein product is CASRQLTGSSQPQHF.

The rearrangement links TRBV29-1 to TRBJ2-3; the match to TRBD1 covers 7 bases. J was trimmed by 2 bases and V by 2 bases; bases with no gene match: 4. This CDR3 region has 14 residues. Germline CDR1 reads SQVTM; CDR2 reads ANQGSEA. The CDR3 protein is CSVERQGSTDTQYF. CDR3 in DNA: TGCAGCGTTGAAAGACAGGGTTCCACAGATACGCAGTATTTT.

The genes are TRBV6-6 and TRBJ1-3, with 7 positions matching TRBD1. V trimming: 5 bases; J trimming: 3 bases; junction bases outside the gene matches: 4. CDR1 and CDR2 (germline): MNHNY, SVGAGI (reference sequence). The CDR3 length is 14 residues. The CDR3: CASSPTGLGNTIYF. The CDR3, as DNA: TGTGCCAGCAGTCCGACAGGGCTTGGAAACACCATATATTTT.

The CDR3 sequence: CASSSTQEKLFF. The CDR3, as DNA: TGTGCCAGCAGTTCCACCCAGGAAAAACTGTTTTTT. This chain joins TRBV28 and TRBJ1-4; D uncertain. Trimming stripped 4 bases from V and 8 bases from J, with 8 bases between. The germline V gene encodes CDR1 MDHEN and CDR2 SYDVKM. The CDR3 extends over 12 amino acids.

J is TRBJ2-4 and V is TRBV18; 14 positions match TRBD2. Per germline, CDR1 KGHSH and CDR2 LQKENI. J gave up 0 bases and V 0 bases, and 4 bases lay outside the gene matches. This CDR3 region has 19 residues. CDR3 bases: TGTGCCAGCTCACCACCGGGACTAGCGGGAGCCTTAGCCAAAAACATTCAGTACTTC. Translating gives CASSPPGLAGALAKNIQYF.

V gene TRBV5-6 combines with J gene TRBJ1-6, with 10 bases aligning to TRBD1. Losses at the gene ends were 3 bases for V and 9 bases for J; bases not matched to a gene: 0. The V gene's germline CDR1 is SGHDT and CDR2 YYEEEE. The CDR3 is 13 amino acids. CDR3 loop: CASSWDRGSPLHF. In DNA, the CDR3 is TGTGCCAGCAGCTGGGACAGGGGTTCACCCCTCCACTTT. Using reference TRBV5-6 and TRBJ1-6 for the parts outside the CDR3, the full variable domain is DAGVTQSPTHLIKTRGQQVTLRCSPKSGHDTVSWYQQALGQGPQFIFQYYEEEERQRGNFPDRFSGHQFPNYSSELNVNALLLGDSALYLCASSWDRGSPLHFGNGTRLTVT.

This clone occurred once. J is TRBJ2-1 and V is TRBV5-1; 8 bases match TRBD1. CDR3 length: 15 amino acids. V gave up 3 bases and J gave up 5 bases; unmatched junction bases: 7. Per the germline V gene, CDR1 is SGHRS and CDR2 is YFSETQ. CDR3: CASSSTGTGNNEQFF. The CDR3 bases are TGCGCCAGCAGCTCGACCGGGACAGGTAACAATGAGCAGTTCTTC.

The V call is TRBV27, the J call TRBJ1-2, with D perhaps TRBD1 (5 bases). This CDR3 has 14 residues. Trimming took off 5 bases at V and 3 bases at J, with 13 bases between the two ends. Germline loops: CDR1 MNHEY, CDR2 SMNVEV (reference sequence). For the CDR3, the DNA is TGTGCCAGCAGTCCCCCGGGGGTTGACTATGGCTACACCTTC. As protein: CASSPPGVDYGYTF.

The rearrangement links TRBV7-3 to TRBJ2-1, with TRBD1 matching over 8 bases. There are 15 residues in the CDR3. J gave up 9 bases and V 5 bases, and 12 bases lay outside the gene matches. Germline V gene lookup returns CDR1 SGHTA and CDR2 FQGTGA. The CDR3 nucleotides read TGTGCCAGCAGCCCATGGGGGACAGGTAATGTTGAGCAGTTCTTC. It yields the protein CASSPWGTGNVEQFF.

The gene calls are TRBV3-1 (or the pseudogene TRBV3-2) and TRBJ2-6; D is unclear. Trimming cost V 4 bases and J 3 bases, with 7 bases left between them. The germline CDR1 and CDR2 sequences are LGHDT and YNNKEL (reference sequence). This CDR3 contains 14 residues. As DNA, the CDR3 is TGTGCCAGCAGCCGTCCCGTTGGGGCCAACGTCCTGACTTTC. It encodes CASSRPVGANVLTF.

This chain connects TRBV5-1 to TRBJ2-1; maybe TRBD2 (6 bases). Trimming cost V 0 bases and J 2 bases, with 12 bases left between them. The CDR3 totals 16 residues. Germline V gives CDR1 SGHRS, CDR2 YFSETQ. The CDR3 DNA reads as TGCGCCAGCAGCTTGGGACAACTAGCTGCCTACAATGAGCAGTTCTTC. Translating it yields CASSLGQLAAYNEQFF.

The CDR3 bases are TGTGCCAGCAGCCCGAGAGGGGGTCCACAGACCCAGTACTTC. Its translation: CASSPRGGPQTQYF. The V call is TRBV7-8, the J call TRBJ2-5; a possible D gene is TRBD1 (6 bases). Trimming pared 5 bases from V and 6 bases from J, leaving 16 bases between. There are 14 residues in the CDR3. The germline CDR1 and CDR2 sequences are SGHVS and FQNEAQ.